This record covers a single T cell receptor (beta chain). Which antigen it targets is not known. No qualities accompany the bases; no much larger clone lies one base away. The method was 5' RACE. The sequencer was an Illumina MiSeq. The public sequencing data were trimmed at Q25 with fastp and processed into clonotypes with MiXCR by TCRdb, which kept only in-frame beta chains. Here each entry gathers all rows of one CDR3 protein and keeps the most common genes and DNA. The sample includes roughly 87,000 distinct CDR3 sequences, with approximately 15% observed a single time. The top ten clonotypes cover over 5% of the sample. These data come from a study of T cells of healthy individuals (dated by TCRdb to the late 2010s). The CDR3 has 15 amino acids, counting the end cysteine and phenylalanine. The sequence is cut down to CDR3 DNA, 45 bases in frame from base 1. The germline V gene encodes CDR1 MGHRA and CDR2 YSYEKL. V is clipped by 4 bases and J by 3 bases, and the sequence between their germline boundaries is 13 bases long.

This receptor was taken from a human donor in good health. This chain joins TRBV4-1 to TRBJ1-5, and TRBD1 may be the D gene, going by 6 matching bases. The CDR3 reads as follows: CASSLTQGNNQPQHF. The sequenced DNA is TGCGCCAGCAGCCTGACCCAGGGGAACAATCAGCCCCAGCATTTT.